Below are 28 T cell receptor beta chains sequenced from a single sample in a study of STAT5B mutations in CD4+ large granular lymphocyte leukemia. The table came from immunoSEQ multiplex PCR; TCRdb's copy has only in-frame clones and leaves some out. The table has tens of thousands of clones, less than 85% seen once. What was sequenced was CD4+ T cells from blood buffy coats. Every receptor here comes from a human donor in good health.

This clone was counted a few times. This rearrangement joins TRBV28 to TRBJ1-2; tentative D call: TRBD1 (6 bases). This CDR3 region has 14 residues. Germline-derived CDR1 and CDR2 are MDHEN and SYDVKM. The V gene lost 5 bases and the J gene lost 4 bases, with 14 bases spanning the gap. CDR3 nucleotide sequence: TGTGCCAGCAGTACGCCGGGACAACCCTATGGCTACACCTTC. Its protein is CASSTPGQPYGYTF.

The rearrangement uses TRBV7-2 and TRBJ1-3; D gene uncertain. V lost 0 bases, J lost 8 bases, and 14 bases lay in between. Germline V gene data show CDR1 as SGHTA and CDR2 as FQGNSA. This CDR3 has 15 amino acids. The CDR3 here is CASSLAYGRVDTIYF. CDR3 sequence (DNA): TGTGCCAGCAGCTTAGCGTATGGTCGGGTCGACACCATATATTTT.

The chain employs TRBV19 and TRBJ2-5, with D unresolved. Trimming took off 3 bases at V and 5 bases at J, with 13 bases between the two ends. In germline, CDR1 is LNHDA, CDR2 SQIVND (reference sequence). The CDR3 consists of 14 residues. CDR3: CASSIDRSVETQYF. In DNA form, the CDR3 reads TGTGCCAGTAGTATCGACCGATCAGTGGAGACCCAGTACTTC.

This rearrangement joins TRBV6-5 to TRBJ2-2, with a tentative D call TRBD2 (6 bases). Looked up from germline, CDR1 is MNHEY and CDR2 is SVGAGI. With 1 base removed from V and 8 bases from J, the gap between germline ends came to 11 bases. The CDR3 is 14 amino acids. CDR3 DNA sequence: TGTGCCAGCAGTTACTTCCCACGGGAGGGGGAGCTGTTTTTT. The encoded protein is CASSYFPREGELFF.

CDR3 protein: CASSLGQYTGELFF. DNA for the CDR3: TGTGCCAGCAGCTTAGGGCAGTACACCGGGGAGCTGTTTTTT. The chain is built from TRBV7-9 and TRBJ2-2, with D hard to call. This CDR3 is 14 amino acids long. V was shortened by 1 base and J by 3 bases, with 6 bases between the two germline ends. Germline V gene sequence: CDR1 SEHNR, CDR2 FQNEAQ (reference sequence).

The chain employs TRBV25-1 and TRBJ1-5; D might be TRBD1 (6 bases). The ends were cut back, 3 bases at V and 3 bases at J, with 12 bases in the middle. The CDR3 runs to 15 residues. Germline V lookup: CDR1 MGHDK, CDR2 SYGVNS. The CDR3 DNA reads TGTGCCAGCAGTGACGGACAGTCATTCAATCAGCCCCAGCATTTT. Amino acids: CASSDGQSFNQPQHF.

The V gene is TRBV5-1, the J gene TRBJ2-5, with unresolved D. The V gene's germline CDR1 is SGHRS and CDR2 YFSETQ. V gave up 4 bases and J gave up 2 bases, with 12 bases separating them. The CDR3 is made up of 14 amino acids. The chain's CDR3 is CASSPNERQETQYF. The CDR3 DNA reads as TGCGCCAGCAGCCCCAATGAGAGGCAAGAGACCCAGTACTTC. The full variable domain, with the rest looked up from reference TRBV5-1 and TRBJ2-5, is KAGVTQTPRYLIKTRGQQVTLSCSPISGHRSVSWYQQTPGQGLQFLFEYFSETQRNKGNFPGRFSGRQFSNSRSEMNVSTLELGDSALYLCASSPNERQETQYFGPGTRLLVL.

This clone has only a few counts. The CDR3 region is CSVEDPGQPQHF. CDR3 sequence (DNA): TGCAGCGTTGAAGATCCGGGGCAGCCCCAGCATTTT. This chain links TRBV29-1 with TRBJ1-5, with D hard to call. The germline CDR1 and CDR2 sequences are SQVTM and ANQGSEA. The CDR3 spans 12 residues. The ends were cut back, 0 bases at V and 7 bases at J, with 7 bases in the middle.

The V call is TRBV6-5, the J call TRBJ1-1, with a weak D call TRBD1 (5 bases). The V and J ends lost 5 bases and 5 bases respectively, with 12 bases between them. The CDR3 runs 13 residues. Germline V gene sequence: CDR1 MNHEY, CDR2 SVGAGI. As DNA, the CDR3 is TGTGCCAGCAGTAACGTAGAGGGGACTGAAGCTTTCTTT. As protein: CASSNVEGTEAFF.

This sequence joins TRBV9 and TRBJ2-2; 8 bases line up with TRBD1. V trimming: 3 bases; J trimming: 3 bases; junction bases outside the gene matches: 10. Germline CDR1 is SGDLS and CDR2 is YYNGEE. The CDR3 is made up of 17 amino acids. CDR3 nucleotide sequence: TGTGCCAGCAGCGACTTCCGGGACAGGCCACACACCGGGGAGCTGTTTTTT. It yields the protein CASSDFRDRPHTGELFF.

The chain links TRBV18 to TRBJ1-5; D is uncertain. Trimming left V 6 bases short and J 0 bases short, with 9 bases between. The CDR3 has 14 residues. CDR1 is KGHSH, CDR2 LQKENI, per germline. The CDR3 bases are TGTGCCAGCTCCGCGGGGTATAGCAATCAGCCCCAGCATTTT. This sequence encodes CASSAGYSNQPQHF.

The rearrangement uses TRBV5-4 and TRBJ1-2; TRBD1 matches 11 bases. Germline CDR1 and CDR2: SGHNT and YYREEE (reference sequence). Trimming at V came to 1 base and at J to 7 bases, leaving 6 bases not matched to a gene. The CDR3 is made up of 15 amino acids. CDR3 nucleotides: TGTGCCAGCAGCTTGAAACGGACAGGGGGCTTTGGCTACACCTTC. Protein product: CASSLKRTGGFGYTF.

The chain uses TRBV18 and TRBJ1-2; D remains ambiguous. The CDR3 has 12 amino acids. The germline CDR1 and CDR2 sequences are KGHSH and LQKENI. Trimming took off 3 bases at V and 5 bases at J, with 7 bases between the two ends. DNA of the CDR3: TGTGCCAGCTCACCCTCGGGGTATGGCTACACCTTC. It codes for CASSPSGYGYTF. The whole variable domain, remainder taken from reference TRBV18 and TRBJ1-2, is NAGVMQNPRHLVRRRGQEARLRCSPMKGHSHVYWYRQLPEEGLKFMVYLQKENIIDESGMPKERFSAEFPKEGPSILRIQQVVRGDSAAYFCASSPSGYGYTFGSGTRLTVV.

The rearrangement links TRBV6-5 to TRBJ2-1; 11 nucleotides line up with TRBD2. Germline V gene sequence: CDR1 MNHEY, CDR2 SVGAGI. V was pared by 6 bases and J by 5 bases, with 3 bases of the junction left unmatched. This CDR3 spans 14 amino acids. The CDR3 nucleotides are TGTGCCAGCAGCACTAGCGGGAGTAACAATGAGCAGTTCTTC. It is translated as CASSTSGSNNEQFF.

This chain joins TRBV27 and TRBJ2-1; 10 positions match TRBD2. Germline CDR1 MNHEY, CDR2 SMNVEV (reference sequence). The CDR3 is made up of 15 amino acids. V gave up 1 base and J gave up 9 bases; unmatched junction bases: 6. The CDR3 coding sequence is TGTGCCAGCAGTTTATATGCCCTAGCGGGGGTTGAGCAGTTCTTC. Translated: CASSLYALAGVEQFF.

The rearrangement links TRBV7-6 to TRBJ1-1; unclear D gene. Germline CDR1 SGHVS, CDR2 FNYEAQ. The CDR3 covers 15 residues. The V end was cut by 5 bases, the J end by 1 base, with 14 bases between. CDR3 DNA: TGTGCCAGCAGCAGCCGAGACGGACCGAACACTGAAGCTTTCTTT. Translated: CASSSRDGPNTEAFF.

This chain connects TRBV7-3 to TRBJ2-3; possibly TRBD2 for D (7 bases). Germline V lookup: CDR1 SGHTA, CDR2 FQGTGA. This CDR3 has 12 amino acids. V was pared by 8 bases and J by 4 bases, with 10 bases between. The CDR3 DNA follows: TGTGCCAGCGGGGGGGCGTCAGATACGCAGTATTTT. This codes for CASGGASDTQYF.

This clone occurred once. The rearrangement uses TRBV5-1 and TRBJ1-6; no definite D call. Trimming pared 5 bases from V and 6 bases from J, leaving 12 bases between. This CDR3 has 14 amino acids. Germline V gene sequence: CDR1 SGHRS, CDR2 YFSETQ. In DNA form, the CDR3 reads TGCGCCAGCAGGCAGGACGGACTTAATTCACCCCTCCACTTT. This translates into CASRQDGLNSPLHF.

This sequence joins TRBV7-2 and TRBJ1-5; D might be TRBD1 (5 bases). V lost 5 bases and J 0 bases, leaving 11 bases between the germline ends. The CDR3 has 15 residues. CDR1 SGHTA and CDR2 FQGNSA come from the germline V gene. Here the CDR3 reads CASSTGQGSNQPQHF. In DNA, the CDR3 is TGTGCCAGCAGCACCGGACAAGGTAGCAATCAGCCCCAGCATTTT.

This clone came up once. The chain recombines TRBV6-5 with TRBJ1-3; D ambiguous. The CDR3 loop spans 16 amino acids. The V gene's germline CDR1 is MNHEY and CDR2 SVGAGI. The V and J ends lost 0 bases and 0 bases respectively, with 9 bases between them. CDR3 loop: CASSYSGMGSGNTIYF. CDR3 nucleotides: TGTGCCAGCAGTTACTCGGGGATGGGCTCTGGAAACACCATATATTTT.

The V and J genes are TRBV5-1 and TRBJ2-7; 9 nucleotides line up with TRBD1. The trim removed 4 bases at V and 6 bases at J, leaving 8 bases unmatched. This CDR3 spans 14 amino acids. Germline lookup yields CDR1 SGHRS and CDR2 YFSETQ. CDR3 sequence (DNA): TGCGCCAGCAGCGACGGACAGGGGATCGGCGAGCAGTACTTC. It encodes CASSDGQGIGEQYF.

The chain joins TRBV18 to TRBJ1-1; D is ambiguous. The CDR3 is made up of 15 amino acids. Deletions cut 4 bases from V and 0 bases from J, with 12 bases between. Germline CDR1 KGHSH, CDR2 LQKENI. The CDR3 nucleotides read TGTGCCAGCTCACTTCCCGGCGCAGTGAACACTGAAGCTTTCTTT. Protein: CASSLPGAVNTEAFF.

The chain combines TRBV6-5 with TRBJ2-7, with TRBD1 matching over 8 bases. Germline V lookup: CDR1 MNHEY, CDR2 SVGAGI. CDR3 length equals 14 residues. V shed 0 bases, J shed 7 bases, and the junction held 5 bases outside the gene matches. DNA of the CDR3: TGTGCCAGCAGTTACTCCGGACAGGGTAGGGAGCAGTACTTC. This sequence encodes CASSYSGQGREQYF.

The chain links TRBV28 to TRBJ1-2; D not certain. Trimming shortened V by 6 bases and J by 6 bases, and 17 bases separated the two germline ends. This CDR3 has 14 amino acids. Germline V gene lookup returns CDR1 MDHEN and CDR2 SYDVKM. The CDR3 nucleotides read TGTGCCAGCAGCCCCAGTATAGGTGTGGATGGCTACACCTTC. As protein: CASSPSIGVDGYTF.

The chain uses TRBV19 and TRBJ1-1; weak D call: TRBD1 (5 bases). V was clipped by 7 bases and J by 5 bases, with 14 bases between them. This CDR3 contains 13 residues. Germline V gives CDR1 LNHDA, CDR2 SQIVND (reference sequence). In DNA form, the CDR3 reads TGTGCCAGTATTAACGGGGGAAGGACTGAAGCTTTCTTT. Residues: CASINGGRTEAFF.

This chain uses TRBV30 with TRBJ2-7; 9 positions agree with TRBD1. Germline V gene data show CDR1 as GTSNPN and CDR2 as SVGIG (reference sequence). The CDR3 totals 15 residues. V shed 0 bases, J shed 0 bases, and the junction held 3 bases outside the gene matches. CDR3 in DNA: TGTGCCTGGAGTGTAGGACAGGGGATCTCCTACGAGCAGTACTTC. Its translation is CAWSVGQGISYEQYF.

DNA for the CDR3: TGTGCCACCAGCAGAGCCGGGACTAGCGGGGCCCACAATGAGCAGTTCTTC. Amino acids: CATSRAGTSGAHNEQFF. The rearrangement uses TRBV15 and TRBJ2-1; the match to TRBD2 covers 13 bases. The CDR3 runs 17 residues. Per the germline V gene, CDR1 is LNHNV and CDR2 is YYDKDF (reference sequence). V lost 1 base to trimming and J lost 5 bases; unmatched junction nucleotides: 5.

The rearrangement uses TRBV5-4 and TRBJ1-2; no firm D call. V was pared by 0 bases and J by 3 bases, with 12 bases between. Germline CDR1 reads SGHNT; CDR2 reads YYREEE (reference sequence). The CDR3 is 15 amino acids. The chain's CDR3 is CASSLGSALDYGYTF. As DNA, the CDR3 is TGTGCCAGCAGCTTGGGGTCAGCCTTGGACTATGGCTACACCTTC.